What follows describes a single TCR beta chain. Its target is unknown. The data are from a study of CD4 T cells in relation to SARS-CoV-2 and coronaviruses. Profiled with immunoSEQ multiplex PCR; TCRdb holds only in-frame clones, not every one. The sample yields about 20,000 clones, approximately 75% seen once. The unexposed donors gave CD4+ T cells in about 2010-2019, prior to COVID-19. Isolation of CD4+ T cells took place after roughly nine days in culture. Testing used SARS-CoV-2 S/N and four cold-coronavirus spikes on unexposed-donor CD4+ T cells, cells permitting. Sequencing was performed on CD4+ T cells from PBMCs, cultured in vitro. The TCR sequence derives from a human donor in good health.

The CDR3 loop is CASSSSAGAEGAFF. The CDR3, as DNA: TGTGCCAGCAGCTCATCTGCGGGGGCGGAGGGAGCTTTCTTT. The chain uses TRBV7-9 and TRBJ1-1, with TRBD1 as a possible D gene (6 bases). Per the germline V gene, CDR1 is SEHNR and CDR2 is FQNEAQ (reference sequence). The V end was cut by 4 bases, the J end by 10 bases, with 19 bases between. CDR3 length: 14 residues.